This T cell receptor beta chain emerged from a study of blood T cell repertoires in COVID-19. About the study: Donors in the United States, Italy and Spain gave samples during acute or convalescent COVID-19.

TCRdb keeps only in-frame clones here, not all; method: immunoSEQ multiplex PCR. The sample carries about 210,000 clones, about 91% recorded once. Germline CDR1 and CDR2: MNHEY and SVGAGI. This CDR3 region has 14 residues. V was clipped by 6 bases and J by 3 bases, with 15 bases between them. The chain couples TRBV6-5 to TRBJ2-7; D not certain. The material sequenced was peripheral blood. This TCR derives from a man between 25 and 39 years old with acute or convalescent COVID-19. Here the CDR3 DNA reads TGTGCCAGCAGCCTGACACCCCTCGGCTACGAGCAGTACTTC. This gives the protein CASSLTPLGYEQYF.